The present entry profiles one TCR beta chain with its context. What it binds is unknown. This specimen comes from a study of identifying expanded T cells in peripheral blood. Only in-frame clones appear in the TCRdb table, and some are missing; sequencing was by immunoSEQ multiplex PCR. The sample carries under 95,000 clones, approximately 91% recorded once. The CDR3 totals 15 residues. The germline V gene has CDR1 SGHNT and CDR2 YENEEA. After removal of 5 bases from V and 6 bases from J, the junction contained 9 bases not matched to a gene. Study-wide results and caveats: Across healthy donors, higher total template counts meant significantly greater roughly 2-week count variance. About 1.3 clones differed between technical replicates, versus about 15 and 19 over time.

The sample taken for sequencing was blood. The source is a person aged 18 to 75 in good health. The chain is built from TRBV11-3 and TRBJ2-1; TRBD2 agrees at 8 bases. In nucleotides, the CDR3 is TGTGCCAGCAGCCGGGGGGGTAGCGGGATCAATGAGCAGTTCTTC. Encoded protein: CASSRGGSGINEQFF.